This TCR beta chain was recovered during a study of radiation and T cells in renal cell carcinoma. Study observations and caveats: From baseline, blood top tumor clonotypes peaked at 2 weeks post-radiation.

A word on this clone: What it recognizes is unknown.

The data were produced by immunoSEQ multiplex PCR, yet TCRdb's version contains in-frame clones alone and is incomplete. The data contain approximately 140,000 clones, about 88% of them singletons. Trimming took 3 bases from V and 4 from J; bases not matched to a gene: 8. This CDR3 comprises 17 residues. Germline loops: CDR1 LNHDA, CDR2 SQIVND (reference sequence). Time point given: baseline pretreatment blood. Stated treatment: 15 Gy SBRT to primary tumor, nephrectomy 4 weeks later. After SBRT, blood was collected at 2 and 4 weeks, plus baseline. The TCR originated in a woman in her 70s with renal cell carcinoma. Sequences were derived from blood, sampled from a patient whose treatment included radiotherapy and nephrectomy. This chain joins TRBV19 and TRBJ2-1; 11 bases align to TRBD1. The CDR3 DNA reads TGTGCCAGTAGTATGTCCCTAGGACAGGGGGCTTACAATGAGCAGTTCTTC. As protein: CASSMSLGQGAYNEQFF.